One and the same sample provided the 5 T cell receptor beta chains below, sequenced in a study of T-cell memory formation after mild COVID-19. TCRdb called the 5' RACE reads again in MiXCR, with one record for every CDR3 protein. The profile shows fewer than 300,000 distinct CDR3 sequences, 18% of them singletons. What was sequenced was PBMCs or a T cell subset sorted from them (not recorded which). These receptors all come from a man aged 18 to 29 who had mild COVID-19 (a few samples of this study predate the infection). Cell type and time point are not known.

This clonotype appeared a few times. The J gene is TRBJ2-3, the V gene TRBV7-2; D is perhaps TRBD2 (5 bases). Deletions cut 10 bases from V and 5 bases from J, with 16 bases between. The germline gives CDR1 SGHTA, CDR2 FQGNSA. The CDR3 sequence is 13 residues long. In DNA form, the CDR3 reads TGTGCCACCGGCGGGTTTTGGGGAGATACGCAGTATTTT. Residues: CATGGFWGDTQYF.

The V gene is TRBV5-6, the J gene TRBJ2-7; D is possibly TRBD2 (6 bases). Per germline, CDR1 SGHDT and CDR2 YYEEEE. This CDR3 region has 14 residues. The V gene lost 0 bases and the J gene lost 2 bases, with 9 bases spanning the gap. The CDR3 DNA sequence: TGTGCCAGCAGCTTGGGGGCGGGGACCTACGAGCAGTACTTC. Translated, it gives CASSLGAGTYEQYF. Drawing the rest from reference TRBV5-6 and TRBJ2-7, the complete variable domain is DAGVTQSPTHLIKTRGQQVTLRCSPKSGHDTVSWYQQALGQGPQFIFQYYEEEERQRGNFPDRFSGHQFPNYSSELNVNALLLGDSALYLCASSLGAGTYEQYFGPGTRLTVT.

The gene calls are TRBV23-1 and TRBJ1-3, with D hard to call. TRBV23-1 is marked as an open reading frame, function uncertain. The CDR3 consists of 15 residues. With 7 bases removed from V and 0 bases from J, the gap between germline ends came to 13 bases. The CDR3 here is CASIRPTPSGNTIYF. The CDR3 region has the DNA TGCGCCAGCATCCGACCCACACCCTCTGGAAACACCATATATTTT.

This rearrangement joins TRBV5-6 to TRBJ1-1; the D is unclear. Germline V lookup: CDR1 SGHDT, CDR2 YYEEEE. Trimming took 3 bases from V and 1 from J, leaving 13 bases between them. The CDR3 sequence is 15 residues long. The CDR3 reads CASSSTKGGNTEAFF. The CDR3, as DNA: TGTGCCAGCAGCTCTACCAAAGGTGGGAACACTGAAGCTTTCTTT.

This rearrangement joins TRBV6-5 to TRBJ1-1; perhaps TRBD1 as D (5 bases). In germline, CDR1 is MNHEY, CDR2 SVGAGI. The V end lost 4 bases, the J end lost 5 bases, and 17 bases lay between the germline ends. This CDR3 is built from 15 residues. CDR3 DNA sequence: TGTGCCAGCAGTTTGGGACTGGCTAGGGTGACTGAAGCTTTCTTT. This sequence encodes CASSLGLARVTEAFF.